The 5 T cell receptor beta chains given below trace back to one sample, sequenced in a study of cytomegalovirus exposure and HLA in healthy donors. The primer mix had 60 Vbeta and 13 Jbeta primers. The data were produced by immunoSEQ multiplex PCR, yet TCRdb's version contains in-frame clones alone and is incomplete. The table has approximately 150,000 clones, approximately 84% seen once. Sequencing was done on a sample of PBMCs. The source of these receptors is a woman aged 55-69 years in good health and CMV-seropositive.

The CDR3 sequence: CASNVSQGPEAFF. The CDR3 coding sequence is TGTGCCAGTAACGTTTCACAGGGTCCTGAAGCTTTCTTT. V and J are TRBV19 and TRBJ1-1, with a tentative D call TRBD1 (6 bases). This CDR3 spans 13 amino acids. Germline V gene sequence: CDR1 LNHDA, CDR2 SQIVND (reference sequence). Trimming cost V 7 bases and J 6 bases, with 15 bases left between them.

The chain recombines TRBV6-6 with TRBJ2-2, with D possibly being TRBD1 (5 bases). Germline CDR1 MNHNY, CDR2 SVGAGI (reference sequence). The CDR3 consists of 12 residues. V lost 8 bases and J lost 5, with 9 bases in between. The DNA of the CDR3 is TGTGCCAGCCAAGGGGTTACCGGGGAGCTGTTTTTT. This gives the protein CASQGVTGELFF.

The CDR3 region is CASSRLARKDNEQFF. DNA for the CDR3: TGTGCCAGCAGTCGGCTAGCCCGAAAGGACAATGAGCAGTTCTTC. The chain combines TRBV28 with TRBJ2-1; a weak D match, TRBD2 (5 bases). Trimming shortened V by 5 bases and J by 5 bases, and 16 bases separated the two germline ends. Germline V gene lookup returns CDR1 MDHEN and CDR2 SYDVKM. This CDR3 contains 15 residues.

V and J are TRBV19 and TRBJ2-1; D is possibly TRBD1 (6 bases). V was cut by 0 bases and J by 4 bases, with 10 bases left in between. Germline CDR1 is LNHDA and CDR2 is SQIVND (reference sequence). This CDR3 is built from 15 residues. In DNA, the CDR3 is TGTGCCAGTAGTATAGATCCCACAGGGTACAATGAGCAGTTCTTC. It yields the protein CASSIDPTGYNEQFF. The whole variable domain, remainder taken from reference TRBV19 and TRBJ2-1, is DGGITQSPKYLFRKEGQNVTLSCEQNLNHDAMYWYRQDPGQGLRLIYYSQIVNDFQKGDIAEGYSVSREKKESFPLTVTSAQKNPTAFYLCASSIDPTGYNEQFFGPGTRLTVL.

This clone was counted once. The chain is built from TRBV10-3 and TRBJ2-7; 8 bases fit TRBD2. Germline values: CDR1 ENHRY, CDR2 SYGVKD. The trim removed 3 bases at V and 1 base at J, leaving 8 bases unmatched. The CDR3 spans 16 residues. CDR3 nucleotide sequence: TGTGCCATCAGTGACCGACTAGCGTCAAATTCCTACGAGCAGTACTTC. Residues: CAISDRLASNSYEQYF.